Here is one TCR beta chain with its context. Its antigen remains unknown. As every portion of the isolated RNA was reverse transcribed, the sequencing read expressed TCRB transcripts. The table came from immunoSEQ multiplex PCR; TCRdb's copy has only in-frame clones and leaves some out. The table lists about 700,000 clones, roughly 12% of them singletons, with about 0.02% in the top ten. This entry belongs to a study of beta chain features in type 1 diabetes. Study-level results: TCRB CDR3 length was moderately but significantly reduced in all four CD4+ subsets of Type 1 diabetes patients.

The CDR3 is 14 amino acids. V trimming: 4 bases; J trimming: 5 bases; junction bases outside the gene matches: 7. Germline CDR1 reads KGHSH; CDR2 reads LQKENI. This sequence joins TRBV18 and TRBJ2-7; 8 bases are a match to TRBD1. The sequenced sample consisted of naive CD4+ T cells from blood. The sequence was obtained from a man aged 18-30 years with type 1 diabetes. The CDR3 loop is CASSLGQGLNEQYF. In DNA form, the CDR3 reads TGTGCCAGCTCACTCGGACAGGGTTTGAACGAGCAGTACTTC.